This T cell receptor beta chain was recorded in a study of blood T cell repertoires in COVID-19. At the level of the study: Samples came from the United States, Italy and Spain, spanning acute and convalescent COVID-19. T cells, B-cell-depleted T cells, or PBMCs supplied cDNA or gDNA.

Original handling: Estimates of nucleated cell counts were drawn from the amplification of reference gene primers. Method: immunoSEQ multiplex PCR; TCRdb's copy keeps in-frame clones and lacks some. V and J calls and clone size are as listed in that table; D and trimming were resolved from the DNA. The sample has tens of thousands of clones, more than 85% seen once. V was clipped by 5 bases and J by 4 bases; unmatched bases: 11. The CDR3 is made up of 16 amino acids. Germline assignment: CDR1 MDHEN and CDR2 SYDVKM. The sequenced sample was peripheral blood. The TCR was taken from a human donor in a cohort sampled during active COVID-19. The chain combines TRBV28 with TRBJ2-7, with TRBD2 identical over 10 bases. The CDR3 sequence is CASSPSSSGSPYEQYF. CDR3 coding DNA: TGTGCCAGCAGTCCCTCTTCTAGCGGGAGTCCTTACGAGCAGTACTTC.